The 18 T cell receptor beta chains reported below all come from one sample, sequenced in a study of cytomegalovirus exposure and HLA in healthy donors. Profiled with immunoSEQ multiplex PCR; TCRdb holds only in-frame clones, not every one. The sample holds roughly 150,000 clones, around 89% seen once. The source material was PBMCs. Every receptor here comes from a young man in good health and CMV-seronegative.

V gene TRBV5-6 combines with J gene TRBJ2-1; possibly TRBD1 for D (5 bases). The ends were cut back, 2 bases at V and 15 bases at J, with 12 bases in the middle. The CDR3 loop spans 11 amino acids. The germline CDR1 and CDR2 sequences are SGHDT and YYEEEE. CDR3 region: CASSFRVEMFF. CDR3 sequence (DNA): TGTGCCAGCAGCTTCAGGGTCGAGATGTTCTTC.

This clone was observed once. The rearrangement uses TRBV4-2 and TRBJ1-4, with TRBD1 matching over 11 bases. The J segment lost 7 bases and the V segment lost 0 bases, leaving 4 bases of the junction unmatched. Germline V gene lookup returns CDR1 LGHNA and CDR2 YNFKEQ. The length of the CDR3 is 16 residues. The CDR3 here is CASSQDTGQGGEKLFF. The CDR3 DNA reads TGTGCCAGCAGCCAAGATACGGGACAGGGGGGTGAAAAACTGTTTTTT.

The rearrangement uses TRBV25-1 and TRBJ1-2, with 9 bases identical to TRBD1. Per the germline V gene, CDR1 is MGHDK and CDR2 is SYGVNS. Trimming cost V 5 bases and J 6 bases; bases outside gene matches: 10. The CDR3 has 15 residues. The CDR3 DNA is TGTGCCAGCAGTTGGGGGGACAGGGAGGGTAATGGCTACACCTTC. Translated: CASSWGDREGNGYTF.

This chain uses TRBV28 with TRBJ1-2; TRBD1 matches at 9 bases. V was pared by 5 bases and J by 0 bases, with 10 bases of the junction left unmatched. The CDR3 consists of 17 residues. Germline lookup yields CDR1 MDHEN and CDR2 SYDVKM. Here the CDR3 DNA reads TGTGCCAGCAGTAGCATTTCTAACAGGGGGCCTAACTATGGCTACACCTTC. It encodes CASSSISNRGPNYGYTF.

The gene calls are TRBV15 and TRBJ2-1, with D maybe TRBD1 (8 bases). The V end was cut by 1 base, the J end by 6 bases, with 13 bases between. The CDR3 is 15 residues long. Per germline, CDR1 LNHNV and CDR2 YYDKDF (reference sequence). DNA of the CDR3: TGTGCCACCAGCAGAGTGGACAGGGAGGGCAATGAGCAGTTCTTC. Amino acid sequence: CATSRVDREGNEQFF.

This rearrangement joins TRBV6-1 to TRBJ2-7, with 7 bases fitting TRBD1. CDR3 size: 16 residues. With V trimmed by 2 bases and J by 3 bases, 10 bases remained unmatched. The germline V gene encodes CDR1 MNHNS and CDR2 SASEGT. This chain's CDR3 is CASSEPRQGSLYEQYV. CDR3 DNA: TGTGCCAGCAGTGAACCCCGACAGGGTTCACTCTACGAGCAGTACGTC.

The chain is built from TRBV6-7 and TRBJ1-4; no clear D. TRBV6-7 is placed among ORFs of uncertain function. CDR3 size: 17 residues. V was shortened by 2 bases and J by 5 bases, with 18 bases between the two germline ends. The CDR3 nucleotides read TGTGCCAGCAGTTACCCCAAACTCTTTATACCAAATGAAAAACTGTTTTTT. As protein: CASSYPKLFIPNEKLFF.

This clone was detected a few times. V usage is TRBV11-2 and J usage is TRBJ1-5; 9 bases line up with TRBD1. The CDR3 is 14 residues long. Looked up from germline, CDR1 is SGHAT and CDR2 is FQNNGV. V lost 6 bases to trimming and J lost 7 bases; unmatched junction nucleotides: 7. CDR3 amino acids: CASSQQGAYQPQHF. The CDR3 DNA reads as TGTGCCAGCAGTCAACAGGGGGCGTACCAGCCCCAGCATTTT.

This clone was found a few times. This chain connects TRBV14 to TRBJ1-1, with D tentatively TRBD1 (6 bases). Germline loops: CDR1 SGHDN, CDR2 FVKESK. Trimming cost V 4 bases and J 6 bases, with 12 bases left between them. The CDR3 loop spans 13 amino acids. The CDR3 spells CASSPGGAAEAFF. The CDR3, as DNA: TGTGCCAGCAGCCCCGGGGGGGCAGCTGAAGCTTTCTTT.

The CDR3 spells CASSLGLRGQGTYEQYV. CDR3 DNA sequence: TGCGCCAGCAGCCTCGGCCTCAGGGGGCAGGGTACCTACGAGCAGTACGTC. The chain recombines TRBV5-1 with TRBJ2-7, with 8 nucleotides matching TRBD1. Germline trimming cut 4 bases from V and 2 bases from J; bases unmatched to any gene: 14. Germline V gene lookup returns CDR1 SGHRS and CDR2 YFSETQ. CDR3 length equals 17 residues.

The V and J genes are TRBV6-1 and TRBJ1-2; perhaps TRBD1 as D (5 bases). The CDR3 has 14 residues. V was clipped by 0 bases and J by 7 bases, with 12 bases between them. Germline V gene data show CDR1 as MNHNS and CDR2 as SASEGT. In DNA, the CDR3 is TGTGCCAGCAGTGAAGCGCGGGGCATTGGTGGCTACACCTTC. Encoded protein: CASSEARGIGGYTF.

The V and J genes are TRBV18 and TRBJ2-1; 11 bases match TRBD2. CDR1 and CDR2 (germline): KGHSH, LQKENI. There are 16 residues in the CDR3. The trim removed 4 bases at V and 4 bases at J, leaving 6 bases unmatched. Here the CDR3 DNA reads TGTGCCAGCTCACTACTAGCGGGAGAATCTTACAATGAGCAGTTCTTC. Protein: CASSLLAGESYNEQFF. The whole variable domain, filled in from reference TRBV18 and TRBJ2-1, reads NAGVMQNPRHLVRRRGQEARLRCSPMKGHSHVYWYRQLPEEGLKFMVYLQKENIIDESGMPKERFSAEFPKEGPSILRIQQVVRGDSAAYFCASSLLAGESYNEQFFGPGTRLTVL.

CDR3 amino acids: CASSPLGTANTEAFF. The CDR3 DNA follows: TGTGCCAGCTCACCACTGGGGACAGCGAACACTGAAGCTTTCTTT. This sequence joins TRBV18 and TRBJ1-1; 7 bases agree with TRBD1. From germline, CDR1 is KGHSH and CDR2 LQKENI. The V gene end was trimmed by 1 base and the J gene end by 1 base; junction bases not matched to a gene: 3. The CDR3 covers 15 residues.

The chain joins TRBV5-1 to TRBJ2-1, with unresolved D. Germline lookup yields CDR1 SGHRS and CDR2 YFSETQ. V lost 1 base to trimming and J lost 7 bases, with 6 bases between them. The CDR3 is made up of 12 amino acids. CDR3 sequence (DNA): TGCGCCAGCAGCTTGTCTCGTAATGAGCAGTTCTTC. Encoded protein: CASSLSRNEQFF.

The CDR3 reads CASSPEGGHVNTEAFF. In nucleotides, the CDR3 is TGTGCCAGCTCACCAGAGGGGGGGCATGTGAACACTGAAGCTTTCTTT. The gene calls are TRBV18 and TRBJ1-1; the D gene is possibly TRBD1 (6 bases). Germline CDR1 is KGHSH and CDR2 is LQKENI. The CDR3 totals 16 residues. V gave up 2 bases and J gave up 0 bases, with 13 bases separating them.

The chain couples TRBV2 to TRBJ2-1, with 10 bases lining up with TRBD1. V shed 6 bases and J 4 bases; nucleotides not matched to a gene: 6. The CDR3 has 15 amino acids. Germline CDR1 SNHLY, CDR2 FYNNEI. The CDR3 region is CASRTGTGVYNEQFF. CDR3 nucleotide sequence: TGTGCCAGCAGGACCGGGACAGGGGTATACAATGAGCAGTTCTTC.

The rearrangement uses TRBV5-4 and TRBJ1-2, with no clear D. The CDR3 loop spans 17 amino acids. Trimming removed 0 bases from V and 7 bases from J, with 22 bases in between. CDR1 is SGHNT, CDR2 YYREEE, per germline (reference sequence). CDR3 sequence: CASSLAVRMGLIIGYTF. For the CDR3, the DNA is TGTGCCAGCAGCTTGGCGGTGAGGATGGGTCTCATCATTGGCTACACCTTC.

The chain joins TRBV30 to TRBJ1-4, with TRBD1 matching over 7 bases. Germline-derived CDR1 and CDR2 are GTSNPN and SVGIG (reference sequence). Losses at the gene ends were 6 bases for V and 7 bases for J; bases not matched to a gene: 14. The CDR3 sequence is 15 residues long. CDR3 residues: CACNPGQAVGEKLFF. The CDR3 bases are TGTGCCTGCAACCCCGGACAGGCTGTAGGTGAAAAACTGTTTTTT.